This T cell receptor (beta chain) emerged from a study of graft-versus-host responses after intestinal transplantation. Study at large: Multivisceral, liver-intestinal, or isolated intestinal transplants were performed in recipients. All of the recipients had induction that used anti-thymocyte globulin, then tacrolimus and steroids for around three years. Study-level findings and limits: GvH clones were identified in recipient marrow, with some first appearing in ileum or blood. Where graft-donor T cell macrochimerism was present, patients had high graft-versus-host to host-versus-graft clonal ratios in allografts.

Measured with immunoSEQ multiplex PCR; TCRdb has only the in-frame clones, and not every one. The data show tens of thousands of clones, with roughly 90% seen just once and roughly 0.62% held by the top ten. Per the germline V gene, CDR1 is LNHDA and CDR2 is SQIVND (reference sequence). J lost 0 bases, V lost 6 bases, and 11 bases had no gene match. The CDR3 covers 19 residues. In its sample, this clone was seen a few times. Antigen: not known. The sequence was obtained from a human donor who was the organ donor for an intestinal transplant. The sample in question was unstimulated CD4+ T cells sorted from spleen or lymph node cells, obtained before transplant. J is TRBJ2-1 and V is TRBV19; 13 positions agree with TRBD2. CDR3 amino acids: CASSKKGLAGASSYNEQFF. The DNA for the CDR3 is TGTGCCAGTAGCAAAAAAGGACTAGCGGGAGCGAGCTCCTACAATGAGCAGTTCTTC.